The next 5 T cell receptor beta chains were all read from a single sample in a study of early T cells in non-severe SARS-CoV-2 infection. TCRdb re-called the 5' RACE reads through MiXCR, storing one row per CDR3 protein. The sample has tens of thousands of distinct CDR3 sequences; around 15% are singletons. Sequenced material: whole blood, taken at baseline. The receptors originated from an adult who was a healthcare worker with PCR-confirmed SARS-CoV-2 infection or an uninfected control (not recorded which).

Only a few counts were recorded for this clonotype. V and J are TRBV2 and TRBJ2-4; D may be TRBD1 or TRBD2 (5 bases each). Deletions cut 10 bases from V and 3 bases from J, with 16 bases between. Looked up from germline, CDR1 is SNHLY and CDR2 is FYNNEI. The CDR3 runs 14 residues. The CDR3 loop is CATREGVSKNIQYF. CDR3 nucleotide sequence: TGTGCCACCCGGGAAGGGGTGAGCAAAAACATTCAGTACTTC.

This clonotype was recorded a few times. The junction and the germline gene differ at one end; a read error may be behind it. V is TRBV7-9 and J is TRBJ2-5; 7 bases fit TRBD1. The CDR3 contains 14 residues. Germline V gene lookup returns CDR1 SEHNR and CDR2 FQNEAQ (reference sequence). The CDR3, as DNA: TGTGCCAGCACCGAGGACAGGAACCAGGAGACCCAGTACTTC. This sequence encodes CASTEDRNQETQYF. Full variable domain (rest looked up from reference TRBV7-9 and TRBJ2-5): DTGVSQNPRHKITKRGQNVTFRCDPISEHNRLYWYRQTLGQGPEFLTYFQNEAQLEKSRLLSDRFSAERPKGSFSTLEIQRTEQGDSAMYLCASTEDRNQETQYFGPGTRLLVL.

The chain is built from TRBV7-9 and TRBJ2-2; D unclear. With 2 bases removed from V and 5 bases from J, the gap between germline ends came to 3 bases. The CDR3 covers 12 residues. Germline lookup yields CDR1 SEHNR and CDR2 FQNEAQ (reference sequence). The DNA of the CDR3 is TGTGCCAGCAGCTTAATAACCGGGGAGCTGTTTTTT. Translation gives CASSLITGELFF.

The chain has TRBV4-1 and TRBJ2-3, with unresolved D. Deletions cut 0 bases from V and 7 bases from J, with 11 bases between. This CDR3 is 14 amino acids long. Germline CDR1 and CDR2: MGHRA and YSYEKL. The CDR3 nucleotides are TGCGCCAGCAGCCAAGATCCCCTTAAGCATACGCAGTATTTT. Protein: CASSQDPLKHTQYF.

In its sample, this clonotype was seen a few times. V gene TRBV9 combines with J gene TRBJ2-3, with D unclear. CDR1 and CDR2 (germline): SGDLS, YYNGEE. The V and J ends lost 4 bases and 2 bases respectively, with 14 bases between them. This CDR3 region has 15 residues. The DNA for the CDR3 is TGTGCCAGCAGCTTAGGTGGGAAGCTCACAGATACGCAGTATTTT. This encodes CASSLGGKLTDTQYF.